This T cell receptor (beta chain) is from a study of human T cells and chemical hapten exposure. Study-level results: No shift was seen in TCRs above 1 in 1000 frequency with DPC sensitization. Expanded TCRs formed significantly more large CDR3 similarity clusters than controls.

Time point defined: pre-sensitization, week 0. Treatment meaning: therapeutic diphenylcyclopropenone sensitization with weekly scalp DPC. This clonotype was detected ten times or more. The antigen remains undetermined. Trimming removed 8 bases from V and 9 bases from J, with 2 bases in between. CDR1 and CDR2 (germline): SNHLY, FYNNEI. This CDR3 is 9 amino acids long. From the RACE reads, TCRdb called clonotypes with MiXCR, one entry per CDR3 protein. The sample lists 300,000 to 400,000 distinct CDR3 sequences; approximately 5% were seen once. The clonotype comes from a woman aged 45-59 years with alopecia areata. Some clones in this sample may be carry-over from other donors' samples. Sequencing used whole blood, obtained in connection with sensitization to the hapten diphenylcyclopropenone (DPC). The V gene is TRBV2, the J gene TRBJ1-6; D is ambiguous. CDR3 sequence reads: CASGSPLHF. The DNA for the CDR3 is TGTGCCAGCGGTTCACCCCTCCACTTT.